Presented here are 14 T cell receptor beta chains from one specimen sequenced in a study of blood T cell repertoires in COVID-19. Sequencing was performed with immunoSEQ multiplex PCR; in TCRdb, only in-frame clones are kept and a portion is missing. The sample shows 350,000 to 450,000 clones, 80% to 90% of them seen only once. What was sequenced was peripheral blood. The receptors were gathered from a woman in her fifties or sixties with COVID-19, enrolled during active disease.

The CDR3 is CASSEGGYGYTF. CDR3 sequence (DNA): TGTGCCAGCAGCGAGGGCGGGTATGGCTACACCTTC. The J gene is TRBJ1-2, the V gene TRBV7-8, with D unclear. The CDR3 has 12 amino acids. Trimming pared 5 bases from V and 5 bases from J, leaving 9 bases between. Per germline, CDR1 SGHVS and CDR2 FQNEAQ.

This clone was seen just once. The chain's CDR3 is CASRGGGDTEAFF. In DNA form, the CDR3 reads TGTGCCAGCAGGGGAGGGGGGGACACTGAAGCTTTCTTT. J is TRBJ1-1 and V is TRBV6-5; D is perhaps TRBD1 (6 bases). CDR3 length: 13 residues. The V gene lost 6 bases and the J gene lost 3 bases, with 11 bases spanning the gap. Germline assignment: CDR1 MNHEY and CDR2 SVGAGI.

The V and J genes are TRBV30 and TRBJ2-3; maybe TRBD2 (6 bases). The CDR3 spans 14 residues. Germline CDR1 reads GTSNPN; CDR2 reads SVGIG (reference sequence). Between the trimmed V and J ends, which lost 4 bases and 3 bases, there was a span of 14 bases. The CDR3, as DNA: TGTGCCTGGACGCAGGTGGGAGGAACAGATACGCAGTATTTT. Translated, it gives CAWTQVGGTDTQYF.

V and J are TRBV2 and TRBJ2-1; the D gene is possibly TRBD1 (5 bases). The germline gives CDR1 SNHLY, CDR2 FYNNEI. V gave up 6 bases and J gave up 12 bases, with 12 bases separating them. This CDR3 is 11 amino acids long. CDR3 sequence reads: CASRSIRGQFF. The CDR3 coding sequence is TGTGCCAGCAGGTCCATTAGGGGGCAGTTCTTC.

The gene calls are TRBV6-5 and TRBJ2-7, with TRBD1 matching over 11 bases. This CDR3 spans 13 amino acids. Germline loops: CDR1 MNHEY, CDR2 SVGAGI. V lost 10 bases, J lost 2 bases, and 4 bases stayed unmatched. Written as DNA, the CDR3 is TGTGCCACCGGGACAGGGGGTCCCTACGAGCAGTACTTC. It translates to CATGTGGPYEQYF.

This clone showed up many times. The chain couples TRBV18 to TRBJ2-2; D unresolved. The ends were cut back, 3 bases at V and 1 base at J, with 9 bases in the middle. The CDR3 length is 15 residues. Germline CDR1 is KGHSH and CDR2 is LQKENI. The DNA of the CDR3 is TGTGCCAGCTCACCGGAGAGAGGGAACACCGGGGAGCTGTTTTTT. Residues: CASSPERGNTGELFF.

The chain carries TRBV12-3 or TRBV12-4 and TRBJ1-2; D unresolved. This CDR3 has 13 amino acids. With 2 bases removed from V and 7 bases from J, the gap between germline ends came to 11 bases. DNA for the CDR3: TGTGCCAGCAGTTTAAGAGGGCCGGGTGGCTACACCTTC. Translation gives CASSLRGPGGYTF.

The chain is built from TRBV9 and TRBJ1-1; maybe TRBD1 (6 bases). The V gene's germline CDR1 is SGDLS and CDR2 YYNGEE. This CDR3 is built from 16 residues. Trimming left V 2 bases short and J 1 base short, with 15 bases between. This CDR3 reads CASSVNLGQTNTEAFF. Here the CDR3 DNA reads TGTGCCAGCAGCGTTAATTTGGGACAAACGAACACTGAAGCTTTCTTT.

This sequence joins TRBV19 and TRBJ1-6; 7 positions match TRBD1. Germline assignment: CDR1 LNHDA and CDR2 SQIVND (reference sequence). J gave up 9 bases and V 5 bases, and 19 bases lay outside the gene matches. This CDR3 spans 18 amino acids. The DNA of the CDR3 is TGTGCCAGTAGTCCTCGCGGCGGGGCCCGACAGGGTTTTTCACCCCTCCACTTT. Translating it yields CASSPRGGARQGFSPLHF.

The rearrangement joins TRBV7-9 to TRBJ2-7; weak D call: TRBD2 (5 bases). Germline CDR1 SEHNR, CDR2 FQNEAQ (reference sequence). V was clipped by 2 bases and J by 6 bases, with 14 bases between them. There are 14 residues in the CDR3. The CDR3 sequence is CASSLLGLGFEQYF. The CDR3 coding sequence is TGTGCCAGCAGCTTATTAGGACTGGGCTTCGAGCAGTACTTC.

This clone was counted once. This chain joins TRBV4-3 and TRBJ1-1, with 7 bases matching TRBD1. This CDR3 contains 15 residues. J gave up 4 bases and V 4 bases, and 9 bases lay outside the gene matches. CDR1 is LGHNA and CDR2 is YSLEER in the germline V gene. The CDR3, as DNA: TGCGCCAGCAGCCGCCTTACAGGGGTAGGCACTGAAGCTTTCTTT. Its protein product is CASSRLTGVGTEAFF.

This chain connects TRBV18 to TRBJ1-1; 7 bases map to TRBD1. The germline gives CDR1 KGHSH, CDR2 LQKENI. V trimming: 2 bases; J trimming: 1 base; junction bases outside the gene matches: 13. The CDR3 runs 18 residues. CDR3 coding DNA: TGTGCCAGCTCACCAATAGGGGGCGCGTTTCTTGGGAACACTGAAGCTTTCTTT. Translated: CASSPIGGAFLGNTEAFF.

CDR3 protein: CASRPTAKDGYTF. DNA for the CDR3: TGTGCCAGCAGGCCGACAGCTAAGGATGGCTACACCTTC. V and J are TRBV6-5 and TRBJ1-2; tentative D call: TRBD1 (5 bases). Per the germline V gene, CDR1 is MNHEY and CDR2 is SVGAGI. The CDR3 has 13 amino acids. Trimming took 6 bases from V and 6 from J, leaving 14 bases between them.

This clone was counted a single time. The chain is built from TRBV14 and TRBJ2-2, with D possibly TRBD2 on 7 matching bases. V was cut by 4 bases and J by 3 bases, with 15 bases left in between. Germline CDR1 reads SGHDN; CDR2 reads FVKESK. CDR3 size: 16 residues. The CDR3 here is CASSPLGGDHTGELFF. CDR3 sequence (DNA): TGTGCCAGCAGCCCCCTAGGGGGGGACCACACCGGGGAGCTGTTTTTT.